This T cell receptor (beta chain) originates from a study of CD4 and CD8 cells across lung adenocarcinoma regions. TCRdb itself ran the PCR reads through MiXCR, one entry per CDR3 protein. Of under 20,000 distinct CDR3 sequences listed, roughly 46% are singletons. Donors had localized lung adenocarcinoma, a non-small cell lung cancer. The CDR3 spans 14 residues. V was clipped by 11 bases and J by 9 bases, with 24 bases between them. Germline V gives CDR1 WNHNN, CDR2 SYGVQD (reference sequence). The specimen sequenced was CD4+ T cells from the margin of a lung tumor. The clonotype comes from a male donor with lung adenocarcinoma. The CD4 and CD8 labels of this study may be unreliable. The V and J genes are TRBV10-1 and TRBJ2-3; D remains ambiguous. The CDR3 bases are TGCGCCGCCTCGGCTCGGTGGACCGAAGACACGCAGTATTTT. This encodes CAASARWTEDTQYF.